The T cell receptor beta chain described here comes from a study of T cells after yellow fever vaccination. Turning to the study itself: Where fractions had low cell numbers, libraries were prepared from them with the SMART-Seq v4 Ultra Low Input RNA kit. Notes on the study in general: Booster sampling recovered most clones from primary vaccination (approximately 97% CD4, approximately 88% CD8). There was a small share of clonotypes that showed up in both the CD4 and CD8 compartments.

From the 5' RACE reads, TCRdb called clonotypes with MiXCR, one entry per CDR3 protein. The sample lists under 400,000 distinct CDR3 sequences, roughly 10% seen once, with roughly a sixth in the top ten. Germline CDR1 is SGHRS and CDR2 is YFSETQ. V was clipped by 4 bases and J by 8 bases, with 16 bases between them. The CDR3 consists of 14 residues. This clonotype was seen at least ten times. Its antigen is not known. This TCR was recovered from a man between 18 and 29 years old who received the YFV17D yellow fever vaccine. The chain links TRBV5-1 to TRBJ2-1; perhaps TRBD2 as D (6 bases). Sequenced here: PBMCs, sampled on the day of the first yellow fever vaccination. CDR3 sequence (DNA): TGCGCCAGCAGCCTGATTAGCGGCGGGGATGAGCAGTTCTTC. Its translation is CASSLISGGDEQFF.